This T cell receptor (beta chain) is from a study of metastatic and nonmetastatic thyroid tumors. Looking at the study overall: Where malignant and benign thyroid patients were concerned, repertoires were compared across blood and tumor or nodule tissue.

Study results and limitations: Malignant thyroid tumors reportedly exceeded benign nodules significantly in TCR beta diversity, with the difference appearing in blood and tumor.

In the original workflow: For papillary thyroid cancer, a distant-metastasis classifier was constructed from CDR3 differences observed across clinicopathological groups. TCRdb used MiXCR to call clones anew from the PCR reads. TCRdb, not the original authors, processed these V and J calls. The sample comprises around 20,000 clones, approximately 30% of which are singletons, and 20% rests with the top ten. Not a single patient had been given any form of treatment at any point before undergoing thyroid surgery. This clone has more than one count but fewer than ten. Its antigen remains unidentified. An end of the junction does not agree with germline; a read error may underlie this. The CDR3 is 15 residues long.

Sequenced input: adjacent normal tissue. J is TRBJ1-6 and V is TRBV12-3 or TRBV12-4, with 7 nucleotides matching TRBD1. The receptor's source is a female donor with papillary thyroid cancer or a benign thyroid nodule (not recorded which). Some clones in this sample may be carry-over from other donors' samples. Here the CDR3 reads CASSLRQGDNSPLHF. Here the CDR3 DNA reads TGCGCCAGCAGTTTACGACAGGGAGATAATTCACCCCTCCACTTT.